The 24 T cell receptor beta chains in this list originate from one sample, sequenced in a study of blood T cell repertoires in COVID-19 (dated by TCRdb to 2020 to 2022). The library was prepared using the immunoSEQ multiplex PCR assay. Not all clones reach the TCRdb copy of this immuneACCESS table, which keeps in-frame sequences only. Checked studies attribute under half of the gap to unresolved V genes and leave the rest unexplained. Within this sample are around 200,000 clones, with 80% to 90% of them counted one time only. The ten largest clones add up to approximately 11% of the sample. Sequences were obtained from peripheral blood. These receptors were collected from a human donor with active or convalescent COVID-19. The donor label of this sample is uncertain.

This clone was seen just once. This chain connects TRBV28 to TRBJ2-7; tentatively, D is TRBD2 (6 bases). The CDR3 contains 13 residues. CDR1 and CDR2 from the germline V gene are MDHEN and SYDVKM. V dropped 6 bases and J dropped 7 bases, with 16 bases sitting between them. The CDR3 is CASRGGGLGEQYF. For the CDR3, the DNA is TGTGCCAGCAGGGGGGGTGGTCTTGGGGAGCAGTACTTC.

This chain connects TRBV10-3 to TRBJ1-2, with 11 positions matching TRBD1. The trim removed 3 bases at V and 2 bases at J, leaving 2 bases unmatched. This CDR3 spans 15 amino acids. The germline gives CDR1 ENHRY, CDR2 SYGVKD. The CDR3 protein is CAISDGQGANYGYTF. In DNA, the CDR3 is TGTGCCATCAGTGACGGACAGGGGGCCAACTATGGCTACACCTTC.

DNA of the CDR3: TGTGCCAGCAGTGTTGGACAGTCTCGATTAAGTAGCGGGAGGTGGCGGACCCAGTACTTC. Translation gives CASSVGQSRLSSGRWRTQYF. J is TRBJ2-5 and V is TRBV2; 10 nucleotides line up with TRBD2. Germline CDR1 reads SNHLY; CDR2 reads FYNNEI. This CDR3 spans 20 amino acids. Trimming took 4 bases from V and 7 from J; bases not matched to a gene: 24.

This sequence joins TRBV2 and TRBJ2-2; TRBD2 aligns across 9 bases. The CDR3 contains 15 residues. CDR1 and CDR2 from the germline V gene are SNHLY and FYNNEI. The J segment lost 5 bases and the V segment lost 6 bases, leaving 7 bases of the junction unmatched. DNA of the CDR3: TGTGCCAGCAGCGGTCTAGCGGGGCAGACCGGGGAGCTGTTTTTT. Translation gives CASSGLAGQTGELFF.

The rearrangement joins TRBV7-9 to TRBJ1-5, with 8 bases matching TRBD1. CDR3 length: 15 amino acids. The trim removed 1 base at V and 2 bases at J, leaving 1 base unmatched. Germline V gene sequence: CDR1 SEHNR, CDR2 FQNEAQ (reference sequence). CDR3 bases: TGTGCCAGCAGCTTAGAGACAGGGGGCAATCAGCCCCAGCATTTT. Its protein product is CASSLETGGNQPQHF.

The V and J genes are TRBV2 and TRBJ2-4, with D perhaps TRBD1 (5 bases). Trimming shortened V by 8 bases and J by 8 bases, and 16 bases separated the two germline ends. The CDR3 extends over 13 amino acids. CDR1 and CDR2 (germline): SNHLY, FYNNEI. CDR3 DNA: TGTGCCAGCCATACAGGAATTGGGGACATTCAGTACTTC. Translating gives CASHTGIGDIQYF.

V and J are TRBV30 and TRBJ2-7; tentative D call: TRBD2 (6 bases). The CDR3 sequence is 12 residues long. Germline V CDR1 and CDR2: GTSNPN, SVGIG (reference sequence). Trimming cost V 2 bases and J 4 bases, with 9 bases left between them. CDR3 DNA sequence: TGTGCCTGGAGTTTCCGGGGGTACGAGCAGTACTTC. Amino acids: CAWSFRGYEQYF.

In its sample, this clone was seen once. DNA of the CDR3: TGTGCCAGCAGCTCCCTCGCCGGGACAGTAATGTCTAATGAGCAGTTCTTC. Translation gives CASSSLAGTVMSNEQFF. The chain joins TRBV7-2 to TRBJ2-1; 7 bases are shared with TRBD1. The V gene's germline CDR1 is SGHTA and CDR2 FQGNSA. The length of the CDR3 is 17 residues. The V and J ends lost 4 bases and 7 bases, in that order; junction bases with no gene match: 16.

This chain connects TRBV13 to TRBJ2-1; no firm D call. CDR3 length: 14 amino acids. Trimming took 3 bases from V and 3 from J, leaving 9 bases between them. Germline lookup yields CDR1 PRHDT and CDR2 FYEKMQ (reference sequence). CDR3 loop: CASSFLNSYNEQFF. CDR3 DNA: TGTGCCAGCAGCTTCCTAAACAGCTACAATGAGCAGTTCTTC.

V is TRBV5-1 and J is TRBJ1-1; 7 bases map to TRBD1. The CDR3 is made up of 13 amino acids. Germline V gene lookup returns CDR1 SGHRS and CDR2 YFSETQ. V was pared by 1 base and J by 8 bases, with 5 bases of the junction left unmatched. The CDR3 DNA reads as TGCGCCAGCAGCTTGCAAGACAGGGTCGAAGCTTTCTTT. Translated: CASSLQDRVEAFF. The full variable domain, with the rest looked up from reference TRBV5-1 and TRBJ1-1, is KAGVTQTPRYLIKTRGQQVTLSCSPISGHRSVSWYQQTPGQGLQFLFEYFSETQRNKGNFPGRFSGRQFSNSRSEMNVSTLELGDSALYLCASSLQDRVEAFFGQGTRLTVV.

The chain has TRBV6-5 and TRBJ1-2; D call uncertain. V was pared by 2 bases and J by 4 bases, with 5 bases between. This CDR3 comprises 12 residues. The germline CDR1 and CDR2 sequences are MNHEY and SVGAGI. The CDR3, as DNA: TGTGCCAGCAGTTACGGCGGCTATGGCTACACCTTC. Encoded protein: CASSYGGYGYTF.

The chain has TRBV6-2 or TRBV6-3 and TRBJ1-2; possible D gene TRBD1, 6 bases. CDR1 is MNHEY, CDR2 SVGEGT, per germline. Trimming pared 3 bases from V and 7 bases from J, leaving 12 bases between. The CDR3 contains 13 residues. This CDR3 is CASSYRGASGYTF. CDR3 DNA sequence: TGTGCCAGCAGTTATCGGGGGGCTTCTGGCTACACCTTC.

This chain joins TRBV29-1 and TRBJ2-5, with 11 bases lining up with TRBD1. V lost 1 base and J lost 5; bases outside the gene matches: 3. The CDR3 runs to 14 residues. The germline V gene encodes CDR1 SQVTM and CDR2 ANQGSEA. The CDR3 protein is CSVEGTGGKETQYF. CDR3 DNA sequence: TGCAGCGTTGAAGGGACAGGGGGCAAGGAGACCCAGTACTTC.

V and J are TRBV5-1 and TRBJ2-7, with 8 bases identical to TRBD1. Germline-derived CDR1 and CDR2 are SGHRS and YFSETQ. The CDR3 extends over 14 amino acids. J lost 3 bases, V lost 4 bases, and 6 bases had no gene match. As DNA, the CDR3 is TGCGCCAGCAGCCCTAGACAGGGGTTCTACGAGCAGTACTTC. Translated: CASSPRQGFYEQYF.

The rearrangement links TRBV28 to TRBJ2-7; 7 nucleotides align to TRBD1. Germline CDR1 MDHEN, CDR2 SYDVKM. The CDR3 loop spans 15 amino acids. V gave up 3 bases and J gave up 4 bases; unmatched junction bases: 9. The CDR3 DNA is TGTGCCAGCAGTTTCCCCGGGACAGAGGAATACGAGCAGTACTTC. Translating gives CASSFPGTEEYEQYF.

The chain combines TRBV7-9 with TRBJ2-3; D might be TRBD1 or TRBD2, each matching 5 bases. Trimming shortened V by 5 bases and J by 0 bases, and 12 bases separated the two germline ends. The CDR3 extends over 15 amino acids. Germline loops: CDR1 SEHNR, CDR2 FQNEAQ (reference sequence). The CDR3 protein is CASSKEGYSTDTQYF. CDR3 bases: TGTGCCAGCAGCAAAGAGGGGTACAGCACAGATACGCAGTATTTT.

This clone was picked up one time. The chain has TRBV28 and TRBJ1-6; maybe TRBD1 (6 bases). This CDR3 region has 13 residues. Germline CDR1 and CDR2: MDHEN and SYDVKM. With 6 bases removed from V and 9 bases from J, the gap between germline ends came to 12 bases. The CDR3 loop is CASRQGTISPLHF. For the CDR3, the DNA is TGTGCCAGCAGACAGGGTACGATTTCACCCCTCCACTTT.

This chain uses TRBV6-6 with TRBJ1-2, with D maybe TRBD1 (6 bases). This CDR3 region has 15 residues. The germline CDR1 and CDR2 sequences are MNHNY and SVGAGI (reference sequence). Trimming pared 5 bases from V and 9 bases from J, leaving 22 bases between. As DNA, the CDR3 is TGTGCCAGCAGTCAATACGAGAGGGGGTCCGGAAGCTACACCTTC. As protein: CASSQYERGSGSYTF.

In the case of this clone: Different DNA sequences within this sample yield the same CDR3. This chain joins TRBV10-3 and TRBJ2-5, with TRBD1 identical over 10 bases. J lost 4 bases, V lost 6 bases, and 2 bases had no gene match. Germline V gene data show CDR1 as ENHRY and CDR2 as SYGVKD. The CDR3 has 13 amino acids. CDR3 region: CAIRTGGGETQYF. Written as DNA, the CDR3 is TGTGCCATCAGGACAGGGGGCGGAGAGACCCAGTACTTC.

The chain carries TRBV5-6 and TRBJ2-1; 12 bases are shared with TRBD2. Trimming removed 4 bases from V and 8 bases from J; junction bases left unmatched: 10. Germline V CDR1 and CDR2: SGHDT, YYEEEE. This CDR3 spans 16 amino acids. The CDR3 sequence: CASSHFRTSGNDEQFF. The DNA for the CDR3 is TGTGCCAGCAGCCATTTCCGGACTAGCGGGAATGATGAGCAGTTCTTC.

The J gene is TRBJ2-7, the V gene TRBV7-2, with no clear D. This CDR3 region has 13 residues. V lost 3 bases to trimming and J lost 2 bases, with 8 bases between them. Germline CDR1 and CDR2: SGHTA and FQGNSA. CDR3 nucleotide sequence: TGTGCCAGCAGCTTGTGGCAGGCCTACGAGCAGTACTTC. Encoded protein: CASSLWQAYEQYF.

The chain employs TRBV10-2 and TRBJ1-2; the D gene is possibly TRBD1 (5 bases). This CDR3 region has 13 residues. CDR1 WSHSY and CDR2 SAAADI come from the germline V gene. V lost 4 bases and J 4 bases, leaving 10 bases between the germline ends. CDR3 residues: CASSGGSGYGYTF. For the CDR3, the DNA is TGCGCCAGCAGTGGGGGCTCGGGCTATGGCTACACCTTC.

The chain uses TRBV6-5 and TRBJ1-4; 7 bases align to TRBD1. Looked up from germline, CDR1 is MNHEY and CDR2 is SVGAGI. CDR3 length equals 14 residues. V lost 7 bases, J lost 7 bases, and 9 bases stayed unmatched. CDR3 sequence: CASNTRGYIEKLFF. The CDR3 nucleotides read TGTGCCAGCAACACCAGGGGGTATATTGAAAAACTGTTTTTT.

As to this clone: At one end, the junction sequence differs from germline, possibly due to a read error. The chain recombines TRBV6-1 with TRBJ2-2, with TRBD2 as a possible D gene (7 bases). Germline CDR1 reads MNHNS; CDR2 reads SASEGT. This CDR3 region has 16 residues. CDR3 nucleotides: TGTGCCAGCAGTGAAGAAGGGGGAGGGAACCCCGGGGAGCTGTTTTTT. This translates into CASSEEGGGNPGELFF.